The sample holds one count of the clone carrying this T cell receptor (beta chain). The germline V gene encodes CDR1 KGHDR and CDR2 SFDVKD. The V end lost 0 bases, the J end lost 0 bases, and 7 bases lay between the germline ends. The CDR3 has 16 amino acids. The table came from immunoSEQ multiplex PCR; TCRdb's copy has only in-frame clones and leaves some out. Found here are over 200,000 clones, roughly nine tenths of them singletons; the top ten hold roughly 1.2%. Participants, 18 to 89 years old, spanned 25 or so US areas. This record belongs to a study of blood T cell repertoires in COVID-19. On the study more broadly: From the United States, Italy and Spain came samples of acute and convalescent COVID-19. PBMCs, B-cell-depleted T cells, or T cells provided the cDNA or gDNA that made up the material.

V and J are TRBV24-1 and TRBJ2-2; no firm D call. The clonotype comes from a human donor in a cohort exposed to, infected with or recovered from COVID-19 (not recorded which). The donor label of this sample is uncertain. The source material was PBMCs or T cells enriched from blood (not recorded which). The DNA for the CDR3 is TGTGCCACCAGTGATTTGTCAGGCCCGAACACCGGGGAGCTGTTTTTT. This sequence encodes CATSDLSGPNTGELFF.